This TCR beta chain was documented in a study of beta chain features in type 1 diabetes. V dropped 8 bases and J dropped 0 bases, with 8 bases sitting between them. The CDR3 sequence is 14 residues long. The V gene's germline CDR1 is MNHEY and CDR2 SMNVEV (reference sequence). Remarks on this clone: Its antigen remains unidentified.

Study-wide results and caveats: The study found moderately but significantly shorter TCRB CDR3s in all four CD4+ subsets of Type 1 diabetes patients. Reduced insertions and increased deletions marked VDJ junctions in type 1 diabetes patients.

Sequencing targeted expressed TCRB transcripts, as all isolated RNA had been reverse transcribed. The repertoire was sequenced with immunoSEQ multiplex PCR; TCRdb's copy has only in-frame clones and lacks some. This table holds about 700,000 clones, roughly 13% found once. The sequenced sample consisted of naive CD4+ T cells from blood. The rearrangement links TRBV27 to TRBJ1-6; no definite D call. This TCR derives from a man younger than 35 with type 1 diabetes. In DNA form, the CDR3 reads TGTGCCAGCTCTATCGGCTCCTATAATTCACCCCTCCACTTT. Encoded protein: CASSIGSYNSPLHF.